This passage covers 14 T cell receptor beta chains from one sample sequenced in a study of T-cell reconstitution after alpha-beta-depleted transplantation in children. TCRbeta library preparation incorporated unique molecular identifiers. TCRdb processed the PCR reads anew with MiXCR; each CDR3 protein has one entry. Among roughly 300,000 distinct CDR3 sequences listed, 10% were seen once. Sequenced material: PBMCs from the stem cell graft donor, taken from the stem cell graft. Receptors were obtained from a human donor who donated a stem cell graft to a child with acute lymphoblastic leukemia.

This clonotype was counted between two and nine times. The J gene is TRBJ1-4, the V gene TRBV7-9, with no clear D. V lost 2 bases to trimming and J lost 5 bases, with 12 bases between them. This CDR3 has 15 amino acids. Germline assignment: CDR1 SEHNR and CDR2 FQNEAQ (reference sequence). In DNA form, the CDR3 reads TGTGCCAGCAGCTTATACGGGGTCGGGAATGAAAAACTGTTTTTT. Residues: CASSLYGVGNEKLFF.

This clonotype was counted ten times or more. For the CDR3, the DNA is TGCGCCAGCAGCCAAGGCACTAGCGGGAGTGACGAGCAGTACTTC. It codes for CASSQGTSGSDEQYF. The chain joins TRBV4-3 to TRBJ2-7; the match to TRBD2 covers 11 bases. The J segment lost 5 bases and the V segment lost 1 base, leaving 4 bases of the junction unmatched. This CDR3 is built from 15 residues. Germline V CDR1 and CDR2: LGHNA, YSLEER.

This chain links TRBV20-1 with TRBJ2-1; D is possibly TRBD2 (5 bases). Between the trimmed V and J ends, which lost 5 bases and 4 bases, there was a span of 24 bases. Germline loops: CDR1 DFQATT, CDR2 SNEGSKA (reference sequence). This CDR3 contains 17 residues. Here the CDR3 reads CSAPTSTHSPIYNEQFF. CDR3 nucleotide sequence: TGCAGTGCTCCAACTAGTACCCACTCACCCATTTACAATGAGCAGTTCTTC.

The chain recombines TRBV2 with TRBJ2-5; no reliable D call. The CDR3 contains 14 residues. Germline CDR1 is SNHLY and CDR2 is FYNNEI. The V end was cut by 4 bases, the J end by 0 bases, with 9 bases between. Here the CDR3 reads CASSADRYQETQYF. The DNA of the CDR3 is TGTGCCAGCAGTGCTGATAGGTACCAAGAGACCCAGTACTTC.

The chain links TRBV12-3 or TRBV12-4 to TRBJ1-2; D uncertain. This CDR3 has 10 amino acids. V lost 6 bases, J lost 4 bases, and 3 bases lay in between. The CDR3 bases are TGTGCCAGCAGCTCCTATGGCTACACCTTC. Translating it yields CASSSYGYTF.

The V gene is TRBV3-1, the J gene TRBJ2-5, with a tentative D call TRBD2 (5 bases). V gave up 0 bases and J gave up 4 bases, with 9 bases separating them. CDR3 length: 14 amino acids. Looked up from germline, CDR1 is LGHDT and CDR2 is YNNKEL (reference sequence). The CDR3: CASSQDGIVETQYF. In nucleotides, the CDR3 is TGTGCCAGCAGCCAAGACGGGATCGTAGAGACCCAGTACTTC.

This clonotype was detected only a few times. The V and J genes are TRBV25-1 and TRBJ2-2; 12 positions agree with TRBD2. The germline V gene encodes CDR1 MGHDK and CDR2 SYGVNS. The CDR3 is 15 amino acids. After removal of 6 bases from V and 4 bases from J, the junction contained 3 bases not matched to a gene. In DNA form, the CDR3 reads TGTGCCAGCAGACCTAGCGGGAGGGGCACCGGGGAGCTGTTTTTT. As protein: CASRPSGRGTGELFF.

The rearrangement joins TRBV11-2 to TRBJ2-3; the match to TRBD2 covers 14 bases. Trimming removed 1 base from V and 3 bases from J; junction bases left unmatched: 3. CDR3 length: 17 residues. CDR1 is SGHAT, CDR2 FQNNGV, per germline. CDR3 sequence: CASSLGTSGRWTDTQYF. For the CDR3, the DNA is TGTGCCAGCAGCTTAGGGACTAGCGGGAGGTGGACAGATACGCAGTATTTT. Full variable domain (rest looked up from reference TRBV11-2 and TRBJ2-3): EAGVAQSPRYKIIEKRQSVAFWCNPISGHATLYWYQQILGQGPKLLIQFQNNGVVDDSQLPKDRFSAERLKGVDSTLKIQPAKLEDSAVYLCASSLGTSGRWTDTQYFGPGTRLTVL.

In its sample, this clonotype was seen a few times. This chain uses TRBV7-3 with TRBJ2-3; no definite D call. CDR1 is SGHTA and CDR2 is FQGTGA in the germline V gene. The CDR3 totals 14 residues. V lost 2 bases and J 4 bases, leaving 10 bases between the germline ends. The DNA of the CDR3 is TGTGCCAGCAGCTTATGGCCCGAGGCAGATACGCAGTATTTT. Protein sequence: CASSLWPEADTQYF.

This clonotype was observed at least ten times. V usage is TRBV10-3 and J usage is TRBJ2-1; tentative D call: TRBD2 (6 bases). CDR3 length: 16 amino acids. Per germline, CDR1 ENHRY and CDR2 SYGVKD. Trimming took off 6 bases at V and 6 bases at J, with 21 bases between the two ends. The CDR3 coding sequence is TGTGCCATCAGCCCCATTGTTGGCAGGACTATCAATGAGCAGTTCTTC. Amino acid sequence: CAISPIVGRTINEQFF.

The table lists this clonotype with a few counts. This rearrangement joins TRBV18 to TRBJ2-7, with 7 bases aligning to TRBD1. CDR3 size: 13 residues. The germline CDR1 and CDR2 sequences are KGHSH and LQKENI. Trimming at V came to 3 bases and at J to 11 bases, leaving 10 bases not matched to a gene. The CDR3 bases are TGTGCCAGCTCACCGCCCGACAGGGATGAGGAGTACTTC. As protein: CASSPPDRDEEYF.

This clonotype turned up a few times. J is TRBJ2-3 and V is TRBV5-1, with D perhaps matching TRBD1 or TRBD2 (5 bases each). Germline V gene lookup returns CDR1 SGHRS and CDR2 YFSETQ. The CDR3 spans 14 residues. Trimming shortened V by 4 bases and J by 12 bases, and 21 bases separated the two germline ends. The CDR3, as DNA: TGCGCCAGCAGCCCCCCGGGACGACAGAGGCACCAGTATTTT. Its translation is CASSPPGRQRHQYF.

This clonotype has a count of ten or more. This chain joins TRBV12-3 or TRBV12-4 and TRBJ2-7; D is unclear. Trimming cost V 6 bases and J 5 bases, with 11 bases left between them. This CDR3 is built from 12 residues. This chain's CDR3 is CASSLISDEQYF. CDR3 nucleotides: TGTGCCAGCAGCCTCATCTCGGACGAGCAGTACTTC.

This clonotype was observed a few times. This chain uses TRBV11-1 with TRBJ2-3, with 13 bases that match TRBD2. CDR1 and CDR2 from the germline V gene are SGHAT and FQDESV (reference sequence). V gave up 5 bases and J gave up 2 bases; unmatched junction bases: 4. The CDR3 contains 16 residues. Written as DNA, the CDR3 is TGTGCCAGCAGCCTCGGGACTAGCGGGACCACAGATACGCAGTATTTT. Its protein product is CASSLGTSGTTDTQYF.